This T cell receptor beta chain was documented in a study of CD8+ T cells in alopecia areata. Germline V CDR1 and CDR2: SQVTM, ANQGSEA. V lost 6 bases and J 6 bases, leaving 20 bases between the germline ends. This CDR3 contains 15 residues. RNA was isolated and reverse transcribed to cDNA, the sequencing template. Some clones are missing from TCRdb's copy, which holds only in-frame ones; the method was immunoSEQ multiplex PCR. The sample has 150,000 or so clones, about 51% seen once. The sequence came from a human donor with alopecia areata. The sequences come from CD8+ T cells sorted from blood, collected at week 0. The genes are TRBV29-1 and TRBJ2-2; D gene uncertain. The CDR3 DNA is TGCAGCGTGAACGGAATAGCTCAGCAGGCCGGGGAGCTGTTTTTT. It is translated as CSVNGIAQQAGELFF.